The 22 T cell receptor beta chains given below trace back to one sample, sequenced in a study of identical twins. One entry per CDR3 protein results from TCRdb running MiXCR on the 5' RACE reads. The sample yields some 690,000 distinct CDR3 sequences, 21% seen once. The same sample was also studied in work on T cells expressing NK-cell markers.

Material: PBMCs. These receptors were taken from a young woman in good health.

J is TRBJ1-4 and V is TRBV15; D ambiguous. Germline assignment: CDR1 LNHNV and CDR2 YYDKDF (reference sequence). The CDR3 sequence is 15 residues long. Trimming left V 5 bases short and J 3 bases short, with 13 bases between. The DNA of the CDR3 is TGTGCCACCAGCCTGGATGGAGCACCTAATGAAAAACTGTTTTTT. This codes for CATSLDGAPNEKLFF.

This clonotype was found a few times. The genes are TRBV2 and TRBJ1-1; perhaps TRBD1 as D (5 bases). The CDR3 loop spans 14 amino acids. The germline gives CDR1 SNHLY, CDR2 FYNNEI. Trimming cost V 2 bases and J 9 bases, with 16 bases left between them. The CDR3 DNA sequence: TGTGCCAGCAGTGAATCCCTCCGGGGGGGTAAAGCTTTCTTT. Protein sequence: CASSESLRGGKAFF.

This chain connects TRBV5-1 to TRBJ2-5; TRBD2 might be the D (5 bases). There are 14 residues in the CDR3. Trimming removed 4 bases at V and 3 bases at J, with 13 bases between. Germline values: CDR1 SGHRS, CDR2 YFSETQ. The CDR3 DNA reads TGCGCCAGCAGCGGGAGTCTCGCCGAAGAGACCCAGTACTTC. It encodes CASSGSLAEETQYF.

The rearrangement links TRBV5-1 to TRBJ2-5; weak D call: TRBD2 (5 bases). The CDR3 has 14 residues. The V gene's germline CDR1 is SGHRS and CDR2 YFSETQ. With 4 bases removed from V and 0 bases from J, the gap between germline ends came to 10 bases. The CDR3 DNA follows: TGCGCCAGCAGCGAGACCGGGAACCAAGAGACCCAGTACTTC. Protein product: CASSETGNQETQYF.

The table lists this clonotype with a few counts. V gene TRBV20-1 combines with J gene TRBJ1-1; the D gene is possibly TRBD1 (5 bases). This CDR3 is 14 amino acids long. Germline values: CDR1 DFQATT, CDR2 SNEGSKA (reference sequence). V was cut by 2 bases and J by 5 bases, with 15 bases left in between. The CDR3 reads CSARIPGEGTEAFF. The CDR3 DNA sequence: TGCAGTGCTAGAATTCCGGGGGAGGGGACTGAAGCTTTCTTT.

The chain couples TRBV7-9 to TRBJ2-6; no clear D gene. CDR1 and CDR2 from the germline V gene are SEHNR and FQNEAQ (reference sequence). V lost 4 bases, J lost 4 bases, and 11 bases lay in between. This CDR3 has 15 amino acids. In DNA, the CDR3 is TGTGCCAGCAGCTACACTACGGCCGGGGCCAACGTCCTGACTTTC. This encodes CASSYTTAGANVLTF.

This clonotype has a handful of counts. This chain joins TRBV5-6 and TRBJ1-1, with D tentatively TRBD1 (6 bases). This CDR3 is 14 amino acids long. CDR1 SGHDT and CDR2 YYEEEE come from the germline V gene. V dropped 4 bases and J dropped 2 bases, with 12 bases sitting between them. The CDR3 DNA reads as TGTGCCAGCAGCCCGGGACACCCCAACACTGAAGCTTTCTTT. Protein: CASSPGHPNTEAFF.

This clonotype was seen more than once but under ten times. V is TRBV20-1 and J is TRBJ1-2; D possibly corresponds to TRBD1 (5 bases). The germline V gene has CDR1 DFQATT and CDR2 SNEGSKA (reference sequence). CDR3 length equals 14 residues. Trimming removed 0 bases at V and 4 bases at J, with 12 bases between. CDR3 residues: CSARDGTHFYGYTF. CDR3 bases: TGCAGTGCTAGAGATGGGACCCACTTCTATGGCTACACCTTC.

This clonotype was detected only a few times. CDR3 nucleotides: TGCAGCGTCCTGCGGGGTTTCGATCAGCCCCAGCATTTT. Protein: CSVLRGFDQPQHF. V and J are TRBV29-1 and TRBJ1-5; D not certain. Germline V gene data show CDR1 as SQVTM and CDR2 as ANQGSEA. CDR3 length equals 13 residues. Trimming took off 6 bases at V and 5 bases at J, with 14 bases between the two ends. The full variable domain, with the rest looked up from reference TRBV29-1 and TRBJ1-5, is SAVISQKPSRDICQRGTSLTIQCQVDSQVTMMFWYRQQPGQSLTLIATANQGSEATYESGFVIDKFPISRPNLTFSTLTVSNMSPEDSSIYLCSVLRGFDQPQHFGDGTRLSIL.

The chain links TRBV6-1 to TRBJ2-1, with 13 bases identical to TRBD2. The CDR3 covers 15 residues. From germline, CDR1 is MNHNS and CDR2 SASEGT. The V segment lost 4 bases and the J segment 9 bases; nucleotides outside the gene matches: 6. CDR3 sequence: CASSVGLAGAGEQFF. The CDR3 bases are TGTGCCAGCAGTGTAGGACTAGCGGGAGCGGGTGAGCAGTTCTTC.

In this sample, this clonotype turned up a few times. The chain links TRBV3-1 to TRBJ2-1, with D perhaps TRBD1 or TRBD2 (5 bases each). The CDR3 has 16 residues. Germline values: CDR1 LGHDT, CDR2 YNNKEL (reference sequence). Trimming took off 4 bases at V and 6 bases at J, with 19 bases between the two ends. The DNA of the CDR3 is TGTGCCAGCAGCCTCAGAGGGACCCCAACTCCCAATGAGCAGTTCTTC. Its protein is CASSLRGTPTPNEQFF.

V is TRBV6-1 and J is TRBJ2-2, with a possible D match to TRBD2 (7 bases). CDR1 is MNHNS and CDR2 is SASEGT in the germline V gene. The CDR3 runs to 16 residues. V gave up 5 bases and J gave up 4 bases, with 17 bases separating them. The CDR3 DNA reads TGTGCCAGCAGTCCAGGAGGGGGGGTCGGCACCGGGGAGCTGTTTTTT. Translated, it gives CASSPGGGVGTGELFF.

The V gene is TRBV9, the J gene TRBJ2-3, with a tentative D call TRBD1 (5 bases). The V and J ends lost 0 bases and 4 bases respectively, with 9 bases between them. CDR1 and CDR2 (germline): SGDLS, YYNGEE. The CDR3 runs to 14 residues. The CDR3 DNA follows: TGTGCCAGCAGCGTAGGAGACAGTGCAGATACGCAGTATTTT. This gives the protein CASSVGDSADTQYF.

This rearrangement joins TRBV5-1 to TRBJ1-1, with D uncertain. The germline V gene has CDR1 SGHRS and CDR2 YFSETQ. Trimming stripped 2 bases from V and 0 bases from J, with 14 bases between. CDR3 length: 16 amino acids. CDR3 sequence reads: CASSFRFDPLNTEAFF. CDR3 DNA: TGCGCCAGCAGCTTCCGGTTTGACCCTTTGAACACTGAAGCTTTCTTT.

This chain connects TRBV6-5 to TRBJ2-1; D is possibly TRBD1 (6 bases). This CDR3 has 16 residues. Germline V lookup: CDR1 MNHEY, CDR2 SVGAGI. V was cut by 0 bases and J by 1 base, with 10 bases left in between. CDR3 amino acids: CASSYSKGGSYNEQFF. CDR3 DNA: TGTGCCAGCAGTTACTCGAAAGGGGGTTCCTACAATGAGCAGTTCTTC.

This clonotype has just a few counts. The chain links TRBV9 to TRBJ2-1; D is unresolved. The germline V gene encodes CDR1 SGDLS and CDR2 YYNGEE. CDR3 length: 13 amino acids. The V end was cut by 1 base, the J end by 6 bases, with 8 bases between. The CDR3 here is CASSVTKLNEQFF. CDR3 nucleotide sequence: TGTGCCAGCAGCGTAACCAAACTCAATGAGCAGTTCTTC.

This clonotype was observed a few times. The gene calls are TRBV11-1 and TRBJ2-7; TRBD2 matches 13 bases. CDR3 length: 18 residues. Unmatched junction bases numbered 8, after V lost 1 base and J lost 2 bases. Germline-derived CDR1 and CDR2 are SGHAT and FQDESV (reference sequence). The CDR3: CASSLGWTSGGYTYEQYF. Here the CDR3 DNA reads TGTGCCAGCAGCTTAGGTTGGACTAGCGGGGGATACACCTACGAGCAGTACTTC.

This chain uses TRBV4-3 with TRBJ1-1, with TRBD1 matching 9 bases. V shed 5 bases, J shed 10 bases, and the junction held 5 bases outside the gene matches. Looked up from germline, CDR1 is LGHNA and CDR2 is YSLEER. This CDR3 comprises 12 residues. The CDR3 DNA follows: TGCGCCAGCAGCTTGACAGGGGGTATAGCTTTCTTT. Its protein is CASSLTGGIAFF.

This clonotype has ten or more counts. This chain links TRBV7-9 with TRBJ2-7; D ambiguous. This CDR3 region has 15 residues. The germline V gene encodes CDR1 SEHNR and CDR2 FQNEAQ (reference sequence). Trimming took 2 bases from V and 2 from J, leaving 13 bases between them. The chain's CDR3 is CASSLYSDPAYEQYF. As DNA, the CDR3 is TGTGCCAGCAGCTTATATTCCGACCCCGCCTACGAGCAGTACTTC.

V and J are TRBV20-1 and TRBJ1-1, with D possibly being TRBD1 (5 bases). The V end was cut by 1 base, the J end by 9 bases, with 15 bases between. The CDR3 has 13 amino acids. Looked up from germline, CDR1 is DFQATT and CDR2 is SNEGSKA (reference sequence). CDR3 amino acids: CSARGGLGRQAFF. As DNA, the CDR3 is TGCAGTGCTAGAGGGGGGTTGGGTAGGCAAGCTTTCTTT.

This clonotype was seen more than once but under ten times. A much bigger clone sits one base away, suggesting this may be a read error. V and J are TRBV7-2 and TRBJ2-7; no firm D call. This CDR3 spans 12 amino acids. Germline CDR1 is SGHTA and CDR2 is FQGNSA. Trimming pared 6 bases from V and 0 bases from J, leaving 6 bases between. The CDR3 nucleotides are TGTGCCAGCAGTTACGTCTCCTACGAGCAGTACTTC. This translates into CASSYVSYEQYF.

The table lists this clonotype with a few counts. V gene TRBV6-1 combines with J gene TRBJ1-4; D call uncertain. Between the trimmed V and J ends, which lost 6 bases and 6 bases, there was a span of 14 bases. The CDR3 is 14 amino acids. CDR1 is MNHNS, CDR2 SASEGT, per germline. The CDR3 coding sequence is TGTGCCAGCAGCCTCTTTTGGGCGGATGAAAAACTGTTTTTT. Amino acids: CASSLFWADEKLFF.